This passage covers 3 T cell receptor beta chains from one sample sequenced in a study of human T cells and chemical hapten exposure. TCRdb reprocessed the RACE reads with MiXCR, giving one entry per CDR3 protein. The sample lists fewer than 80,000 distinct CDR3 sequences, around 10% occurring once. Specified time point: patch test 2, 6 weeks after DPC sensitization. Described treatment: therapeutic diphenylcyclopropenone sensitization with weekly scalp DPC. Sequencing was performed on whole blood, taken in connection with sensitization to the hapten diphenylcyclopropenone (DPC). These receptors all stem from a woman aged 50 to 60 with alopecia areata. Some clones in this sample may be carry-over from other donors' samples.

This clonotype showed up many times. The chain links TRBV11-2 to TRBJ2-3; 7 bases map to TRBD2. The trim removed 3 bases at V and 1 base at J, leaving 10 bases unmatched. Germline CDR1 and CDR2: SGHAT and FQNNGV. The CDR3 covers 17 residues. The CDR3 nucleotides read TGTGCCAGCAGCTTTCGAAGGGCGGGAGAAGGCACAGATACGCAGTATTTT. This gives the protein CASSFRRAGEGTDTQYF. Drawing the rest from reference TRBV11-2 and TRBJ2-3, the complete variable domain is EAGVAQSPRYKIIEKRQSVAFWCNPISGHATLYWYQQILGQGPKLLIQFQNNGVVDDSQLPKDRFSAERLKGVDSTLKIQPAKLEDSAVYLCASSFRRAGEGTDTQYFGPGTRLTVL.

The chain couples TRBV29-1 to TRBJ1-4, with D perhaps matching TRBD1 (6 bases). CDR3 size: 12 residues. Germline lookup yields CDR1 SQVTM and CDR2 ANQGSEA. The ends were cut back, 8 bases at V and 5 bases at J, with 12 bases in the middle. The CDR3 DNA sequence: TGCAGCATCGGGGACATAAATGAAAAACTGTTTTTT. This sequence encodes CSIGDINEKLFF.

This clonotype came up many times. The chain carries TRBV19 and TRBJ1-3; D not resolved. V gave up 3 bases and J gave up 9 bases, with 9 bases separating them. Germline loops: CDR1 LNHDA, CDR2 SQIVND (reference sequence). The CDR3 has 12 amino acids. The CDR3 protein is CASSMPGSTIYF. The CDR3, as DNA: TGTGCCAGTAGTATGCCGGGGAGCACCATATATTTT.